This TCR beta chain is drawn from a study of cytomegalovirus exposure and HLA in healthy donors. The PCR ran on 60 Vbeta and 13 Jbeta primers. Some clones are missing from TCRdb's copy, which holds only in-frame ones; the method was immunoSEQ multiplex PCR. The repertoire holds about 130,000 clones, 60% to 85% seen once, with about 1.9% in the top ten. Healthy people donating bone marrow made up the donors. With respect to this clone: What it binds is not known.

Notes on the study in general: Only CMV serostatus was available as immune exposure information. Because they were indistinguishable, some V segments, including TRBV6-2 and TRBV6-3, were excluded. DRB1 showed the most TCR associations and HLA-C the fewest in a later analysis, as rates varied by HLA locus.

The CDR3 length is 15 residues. Trimming took 4 bases from V and 6 from J; bases not matched to a gene: 9. Per germline, CDR1 SGHRS and CDR2 YFSETQ. This receptor was obtained from a man aged 50-59 years in good health and CMV-seronegative. The sequenced material came from PBMCs. V and J are TRBV5-1 and TRBJ2-1, with 8 bases aligning to TRBD2. CDR3 loop: CASSPSSGWTNEQFF. CDR3 sequence (DNA): TGCGCCAGCAGCCCATCTAGCGGGTGGACCAATGAGCAGTTCTTC. The full variable domain, its missing parts supplied by reference TRBV5-1 and TRBJ2-1, is KAGVTQTPRYLIKTRGQQVTLSCSPISGHRSVSWYQQTPGQGLQFLFEYFSETQRNKGNFPGRFSGRQFSNSRSEMNVSTLELGDSALYLCASSPSSGWTNEQFFGPGTRLTVL.